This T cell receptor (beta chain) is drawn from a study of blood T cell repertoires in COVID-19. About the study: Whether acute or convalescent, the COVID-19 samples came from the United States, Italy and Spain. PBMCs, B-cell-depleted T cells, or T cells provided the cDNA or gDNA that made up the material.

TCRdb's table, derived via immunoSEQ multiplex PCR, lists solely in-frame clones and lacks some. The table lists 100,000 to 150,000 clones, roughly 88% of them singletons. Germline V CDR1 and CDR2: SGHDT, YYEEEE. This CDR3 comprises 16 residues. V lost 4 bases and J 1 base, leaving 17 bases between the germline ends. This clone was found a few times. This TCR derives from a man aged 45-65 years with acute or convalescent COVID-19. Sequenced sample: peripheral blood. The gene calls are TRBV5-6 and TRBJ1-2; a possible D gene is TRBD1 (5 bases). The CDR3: CASSPRWRQSNYGYTF. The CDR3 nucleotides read TGTGCCAGCAGCCCGCGGTGGAGACAGAGTAACTATGGCTACACCTTC.